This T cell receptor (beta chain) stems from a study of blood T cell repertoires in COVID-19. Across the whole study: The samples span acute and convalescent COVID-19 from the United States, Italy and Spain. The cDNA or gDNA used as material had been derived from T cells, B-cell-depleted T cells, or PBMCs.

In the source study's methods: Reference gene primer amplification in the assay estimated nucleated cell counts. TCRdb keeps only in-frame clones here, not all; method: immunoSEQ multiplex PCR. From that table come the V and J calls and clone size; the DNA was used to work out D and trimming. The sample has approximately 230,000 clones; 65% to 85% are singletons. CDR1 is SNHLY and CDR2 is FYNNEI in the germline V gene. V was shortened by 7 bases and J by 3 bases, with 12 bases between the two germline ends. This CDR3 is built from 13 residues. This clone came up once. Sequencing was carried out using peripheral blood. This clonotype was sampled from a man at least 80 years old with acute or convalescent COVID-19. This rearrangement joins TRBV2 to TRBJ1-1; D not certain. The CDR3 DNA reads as TGTGCCAGCAAGTTAAAATCGGACACTGAAGCTTTCTTT. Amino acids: CASKLKSDTEAFF.